The present TCR beta chain was sequenced within a study of blood T cell repertoires in COVID-19. Deletions cut 3 bases from V and 12 bases from J, with 20 bases between. The CDR3 has 15 residues. Germline V gene data show CDR1 as ENHRY and CDR2 as SYGVKD. Measured with immunoSEQ multiplex PCR; TCRdb has only the in-frame clones, and not every one. This sample has about 180,000 clones, with approximately 80% found just once. The V call is TRBV10-3, the J call TRBJ1-4; D remains unclear. This clonotype was sampled from a woman in her fifties or sixties who had recovered from COVID-19. Specimen: PBMCs or T cells enriched from blood (not recorded which). The CDR3 DNA follows: TGTGCCATCAGTGACGATCCCGATCTCCCCGAGCAACTGTTTTTT. This sequence encodes CAISDDPDLPEQLFF.